A single sample gave rise to the 8 T cell receptor beta chains below, sequenced in a study of prognosis after radiotherapy for stage I lung cancer. Starting from genomic DNA, TCR beta CDR3 was amplified through two-round multiplex PCR. Primers specific to each TRBV and TRBJ gene were used in first-round PCR. Via MiXCR, TCRdb re-called the multiplex PCR reads, giving one row per CDR3 protein. Among some 13,000 distinct CDR3 sequences listed, around 48% were seen once. Sequenced material: PBMCs, taken before or after stereotactic body radiation therapy (not recorded which). All receptors derive from a donor aged 50 or older with non-small cell lung cancer.

Comment on this clonotype: A far larger clone is one base from this, pointing to a likely read error. The V and J genes are TRBV20-1 and TRBJ2-5; the D call may be TRBD1 or TRBD2 (5 bases each). Gene TRBJ2-3 matches the end of the DNA better, so the J call may be wrong. Germline V gene lookup returns CDR1 DFQATT and CDR2 SNEGSKA (reference sequence). The CDR3 sequence is 15 residues long. CDR3 region: CSASLRGGNDPWQYF. CDR3 bases: TGCAGTGCTAGCCTCCGGGGCGGAAACGACCCTTGGCAGTATTTT.

The V call is TRBV30, the J call TRBJ2-7; either TRBD1 or TRBD2 may fit D (5 bases each). CDR3 length equals 13 residues. The germline gives CDR1 GTSNPN, CDR2 SVGIG (reference sequence). Trimming pared 4 bases from V and 0 bases from J, leaving 10 bases between. CDR3 loop: CAWNSGASYEQYF. The CDR3 nucleotides are TGTGCCTGGAACTCCGGGGCCTCCTACGAGCAGTACTTC.

This clonotype was observed at least ten times. The chain has TRBV29-1 and TRBJ1-3; D call uncertain. CDR1 and CDR2 from the germline V gene are SQVTM and ANQGSEA. The CDR3 runs 15 residues. Trimming took off 5 bases at V and 0 bases at J, with 14 bases between the two ends. CDR3 sequence (DNA): TGCAGCGTTTCGGAGCCCCCCAGCTCTGGAAACACCATATATTTT. This translates into CSVSEPPSSGNTIYF.

To note about this clonotype: A far larger clone is just one base off, so this is likely a read error. The rearrangement joins TRBV6-1 to TRBJ2-1; possibly TRBD1 for D (6 bases). This CDR3 has 16 residues. The V and J ends lost 5 bases and 10 bases respectively, with 24 bases between them. Germline V gene sequence: CDR1 MNHNS, CDR2 SASEGT. The CDR3 loop is CASSFPALQGRDEQFF. The CDR3 DNA sequence: TGTGCCAGCAGTTTCCCCGCGCTACAGGGTCGGGACGAGCAGTTCTTC.

This chain joins TRBV27 and TRBJ2-1, with TRBD1 identical over 11 bases. CDR1 and CDR2 (germline): MNHEY, SMNVEV (reference sequence). J lost 3 bases, V lost 2 bases, and 12 bases had no gene match. This CDR3 has 19 amino acids. The CDR3 loop reads CASSLEGAFGTGGYNEQFF. CDR3 nucleotides: TGTGCCAGCAGTTTAGAAGGGGCCTTTGGGACAGGGGGCTACAATGAGCAGTTCTTC.

V gene TRBV30 combines with J gene TRBJ2-1; D is unresolved. The CDR3 sequence is 16 residues long. Trimming removed 3 bases at V and 1 base at J, with 16 bases between. Germline CDR1 is GTSNPN and CDR2 is SVGIG (reference sequence). This CDR3 reads CAWSQPASLSYNEQFF. CDR3 coding DNA: TGTGCCTGGAGCCAACCTGCGTCCCTGTCCTACAATGAGCAGTTCTTC.

This clonotype is medium-sized. The chain carries TRBV20-1 and TRBJ2-7, with D possibly being TRBD2 (5 bases). The CDR3 consists of 14 residues. V shed 6 bases and J shed 3 bases, with 18 bases lying between them. Looked up from germline, CDR1 is DFQATT and CDR2 is SNEGSKA (reference sequence). As DNA, the CDR3 is TGCAGTGCCCGGCACGGCGGGTCAAACTACGAGCAGTACTTC. As protein: CSARHGGSNYEQYF.

This clonotype was recorded many times. The rearrangement links TRBV7-9 to TRBJ1-1; no clear D. The germline gives CDR1 SEHNR, CDR2 FQNEAQ (reference sequence). V lost 5 bases and J 3 bases, leaving 10 bases between the germline ends. The CDR3 extends over 13 amino acids. The CDR3: CASSAGWDTEAFF. CDR3 DNA: TGTGCCAGCAGCGCTGGGTGGGACACTGAAGCTTTCTTT.